Below are 23 T cell receptor beta chains sequenced from a single sample in a study of STAT5B mutations in CD4+ large granular lymphocyte leukemia. Sequencing used immunoSEQ multiplex PCR; TCRdb keeps in-frame clones, though not all of them. The data contain approximately 41,000 clones, 85% of them singletons. Sequenced: CD4+ T cells from blood buffy coats. The receptors derive from a human donor in good health.

The J gene is TRBJ2-3, the V gene TRBV4-3; 10 nucleotides align to TRBD2. The trim removed 1 base at V and 2 bases at J, leaving 6 bases unmatched. Germline assignment: CDR1 LGHNA and CDR2 YSLEER. The CDR3 runs to 17 residues. The CDR3: CASSQGPSGRLTDTQYF. The CDR3 bases are TGCGCCAGCAGCCAAGGCCCTAGCGGGAGACTCACAGATACGCAGTATTTT.

The rearrangement joins TRBV5-8 to TRBJ2-3; 8 nucleotides agree with TRBD1. The CDR3 has 16 residues. Germline CDR1 and CDR2: SGHTS and YDEGEE. V lost 4 bases to trimming and J lost 6 bases; unmatched junction nucleotides: 13. CDR3 protein: CASSPLQGAIIDTQYF. The CDR3 DNA sequence: TGTGCCAGCAGCCCCCTTCAGGGGGCGATCATTGATACGCAGTATTTT.

J is TRBJ2-5 and V is TRBV7-8, with 7 bases fitting TRBD1. In germline, CDR1 is SGHVS, CDR2 FQNEAQ. Unmatched junction bases numbered 9, after V lost 5 bases and J lost 3 bases. The CDR3 covers 15 residues. CDR3 bases: TGTGCCAGCAGCCCGCCTCCGGGACAGAAAGAGACCCAGTACTTC. Encoded protein: CASSPPPGQKETQYF.

V and J are TRBV9 and TRBJ2-1, with TRBD2 identical over 10 bases. J was trimmed by 0 bases and V by 0 bases; bases with no gene match: 6. The CDR3 loop spans 18 amino acids. Germline CDR1 reads SGDLS; CDR2 reads YYNGEE. The chain's CDR3 is CASSVAVSSGSSYNEQFF. The CDR3 bases are TGTGCCAGCAGCGTAGCTGTGTCTAGCGGGAGCTCCTACAATGAGCAGTTCTTC.

The rearrangement joins TRBV5-6 to TRBJ2-2, with D maybe TRBD2 (6 bases). Deletions cut 4 bases from V and 5 bases from J, with 21 bases between. The CDR3 contains 17 residues. In germline, CDR1 is SGHDT, CDR2 YYEEEE. CDR3: CASSNIGGDQETGELFF. CDR3 coding DNA: TGTGCCAGCAGCAACATCGGAGGGGACCAAGAGACCGGGGAGCTGTTTTTT.

J is TRBJ1-1 and V is TRBV7-9; the D gene is possibly TRBD1 (5 bases). This CDR3 contains 15 residues. Looked up from germline, CDR1 is SEHNR and CDR2 is FQNEAQ (reference sequence). V lost 4 bases and J lost 5, with 17 bases in between. The CDR3 protein is CASSSLGGWGTEAFF. CDR3 nucleotide sequence: TGTGCCAGCAGCTCCCTTGGGGGTTGGGGGACTGAAGCTTTCTTT.

This clone was seen once. The chain joins TRBV6-5 to TRBJ2-5; 11 nucleotides match TRBD1. V shed 6 bases and J 2 bases; nucleotides not matched to a gene: 5. CDR1 and CDR2 (germline): MNHEY, SVGAGI. The CDR3 spans 15 residues. CDR3 sequence reads: CASRWTGGPQETQYF. DNA for the CDR3: TGTGCCAGCAGGTGGACAGGGGGCCCTCAAGAGACCCAGTACTTC.

This chain links TRBV19 with TRBJ1-6; no clear D. Trimming left V 5 bases short and J 7 bases short, with 9 bases between. The CDR3 is made up of 13 amino acids. Germline CDR1 LNHDA, CDR2 SQIVND (reference sequence). CDR3 protein: CASSGSLNSPLHF. Written as DNA, the CDR3 is TGTGCCAGTAGTGGATCCCTAAATTCACCCCTCCACTTT.

The V call is TRBV5-1, the J call TRBJ1-5; D may be TRBD1 (6 bases). The CDR3 contains 15 residues. In germline, CDR1 is SGHRS, CDR2 YFSETQ. The V and J ends lost 0 bases and 1 base respectively, with 8 bases between them. The CDR3 region is CASSLGGQSNQPQHF. Here the CDR3 DNA reads TGCGCCAGCAGCTTGGGGGGGCAGAGCAATCAGCCCCAGCATTTT.

J is TRBJ2-2 and V is TRBV4-1; tentatively, D is TRBD1 (6 bases). Germline V gene lookup returns CDR1 MGHRA and CDR2 YSYEKL. The ends were cut back, 1 base at V and 1 base at J, with 7 bases in the middle. This CDR3 contains 15 residues. This CDR3 reads CASSQAGQNTGELFF. CDR3 sequence (DNA): TGCGCCAGCAGCCAAGCGGGACAGAACACCGGGGAGCTGTTTTTT.

J is TRBJ1-2 and V is TRBV28; TRBD1 matches 9 bases. This CDR3 comprises 14 residues. V was clipped by 6 bases and J by 4 bases; unmatched bases: 6. Germline V gives CDR1 MDHEN, CDR2 SYDVKM. The CDR3 DNA sequence: TGTGCCAGCAGCTCACAGGGGGCTGGCTATGGCTACACCTTC. This sequence encodes CASSSQGAGYGYTF.

This clone was counted only a few times. The chain recombines TRBV4-1 with TRBJ2-1, with 12 nucleotides matching TRBD1. CDR1 MGHRA and CDR2 YSYEKL come from the germline V gene. This CDR3 spans 16 amino acids. V shed 1 base and J 8 bases; nucleotides not matched to a gene: 6. CDR3 nucleotide sequence: TGCGCCAGCAGCCAAGGGGGACAGGGGGCAGAGGATGAGCAGTTCTTC. Translation gives CASSQGGQGAEDEQFF.

The CDR3 nucleotides read TGCGCCAGCAGCTTGGCCTTAATAGGACAGGGACAGACCCAGTACTTC. Encoded protein: CASSLALIGQGQTQYF. The chain joins TRBV5-1 to TRBJ2-5, with 8 bases identical to TRBD1. V dropped 0 bases and J dropped 6; count of bases not matched to a gene: 10. The CDR3 totals 16 residues. Germline CDR1 SGHRS, CDR2 YFSETQ.

The gene calls are TRBV30 and TRBJ1-6, with D tentatively TRBD1 (5 bases). Trimming took off 3 bases at V and 1 base at J, with 16 bases between the two ends. CDR1 is GTSNPN and CDR2 is SVGIG in the germline V gene (reference sequence). The CDR3 has 17 residues. CDR3 region: CAWSGGAVNSYNSPLHF. For the CDR3, the DNA is TGTGCCTGGAGCGGAGGGGCAGTAAATTCCTATAATTCACCCCTCCACTTT. Together with reference TRBV30 and TRBJ1-6, the CDR3 gives the full variable domain: SQTIHQWPATLVQPVGSPLSLECTVEGTSNPNLYWYRQAAGRGLQLLFYSVGIGQISSEVPQNLSASRPQDRQFILSSKKLLLSDSGFYLCAWSGGAVNSYNSPLHFGNGTRLTVT.

The V call is TRBV30, the J call TRBJ2-7, with a weak D call TRBD1 (5 bases). CDR3 length: 11 residues. In germline, CDR1 is GTSNPN, CDR2 SVGIG (reference sequence). The CDR3, as DNA: TGTGCGTCAGGGATAGACTACGAGCAGTACTTC. Its translation: CASGIDYEQYF.

The chain combines TRBV4-2 with TRBJ2-3, with TRBD1 as a possible D gene (6 bases). Germline lookup yields CDR1 LGHNA and CDR2 YNFKEQ. This CDR3 spans 14 amino acids. Trimming cost V 3 bases and J 3 bases, with 10 bases left between them. The CDR3 region is CASSHGQRTDTQYF. DNA of the CDR3: TGTGCCAGCAGCCACGGACAGAGAACAGATACGCAGTATTTT.

The chain is built from TRBV9 and TRBJ2-7; possible D gene TRBD1, 5 bases. Trimming pared 7 bases from V and 7 bases from J, leaving 18 bases between. There are 13 residues in the CDR3. CDR1 and CDR2 (germline): SGDLS, YYNGEE. The CDR3 sequence: CASDSPPFREQYF. The CDR3 bases are TGTGCCAGCGACAGTCCCCCTTTCAGGGAGCAGTACTTC.

This chain joins TRBV28 and TRBJ2-7, with TRBD2 matching over 12 bases. Germline CDR1 reads MDHEN; CDR2 reads SYDVKM. The CDR3 length is 16 residues. The ends lost 2 bases at V and 6 bases at J; junction bases unmatched: 8. The CDR3 DNA sequence: TGTGCCAGCAGTTTAAACCTACTAGCGGGAGGTTCCGAGCAGTACTTC. It is translated as CASSLNLLAGGSEQYF. The full variable domain, its missing parts supplied by reference TRBV28 and TRBJ2-7, is DVKVTQSSRYLVKRTGEKVFLECVQDMDHENMFWYRQDPGLGLRLIYFSYDVKMKEKGDIPEGYSVSREKKERFSLILESASTNQTSMYLCASSLNLLAGGSEQYFGPGTRLTVT.

This chain uses TRBV6-1 with TRBJ1-1; 11 positions agree with TRBD1. J gave up 5 bases and V 7 bases, and 9 bases lay outside the gene matches. The CDR3 spans 15 residues. Germline V CDR1 and CDR2: MNHNS, SASEGT. CDR3: CASIRTGGAGTEAFF. CDR3 sequence (DNA): TGTGCCAGCATAAGGACAGGGGGCGCCGGTACTGAAGCTTTCTTT.

This clone was counted a single time. The junction departs from germline at one end; a sequencing error may be responsible. The V call is TRBV11-2, the J call TRBJ2-7, with 7 bases matching TRBD2. The CDR3 totals 14 residues. Per germline, CDR1 SGHAT and CDR2 FQNNGV. The CDR3 DNA reads as TGTGCCAGCACCTTAGGGGAGGGCTCCTACGAGCAGTACTTC. Residues: CASTLGEGSYEQYF.

The chain links TRBV7-9 to TRBJ1-3; D might be TRBD1 (5 bases). The CDR3 totals 16 residues. The V gene's germline CDR1 is SEHNR and CDR2 FQNEAQ (reference sequence). Trimming cost V 2 bases and J 5 bases, with 16 bases left between them. This CDR3 is CASSLLGEGKRNTIYF. CDR3 DNA: TGTGCCAGCAGCTTATTAGGGGAAGGGAAGAGAAACACCATATATTTT.

The J gene is TRBJ2-2, the V gene TRBV14; unclear D gene. V was shortened by 0 bases and J by 2 bases, with 4 bases between the two germline ends. Per germline, CDR1 SGHDN and CDR2 FVKESK. The CDR3 contains 14 residues. The CDR3 coding sequence is TGTGCCAGCAGCCAAGATTTCAACACCGGGGAGCTGTTTTTT. This translates into CASSQDFNTGELFF.

This rearrangement joins TRBV5-8 to TRBJ1-4; 10 bases map to TRBD1. J lost 8 bases, V lost 3 bases, and 16 bases had no gene match. The CDR3 is made up of 18 amino acids. Germline V lookup: CDR1 SGHTS, CDR2 YDEGEE. The CDR3 protein is CASSSSPGQGTYGEKLFF. CDR3 coding DNA: TGTGCCAGCAGCTCCTCACCGGGACAGGGGACTTACGGGGAAAAACTGTTTTTT.